In this sample, the clone carrying this T cell receptor (beta chain) turned up a few times. The antigen is unknown. This sample stems from a study of early stage breast cancer tumors. Study as a whole: Each sample averaged around 9.4-fold read coverage.

Notes on the study in general: Comparing each tissue with blood distinguished tumor from normal in about 90% of the 16 patients.

Trimming removed 4 bases at V and 5 bases at J, with 21 bases between. This CDR3 is 16 amino acids long. The germline V gene encodes CDR1 SGHDN and CDR2 FVKESK. Measured with immunoSEQ multiplex PCR; TCRdb has only the in-frame clones, and not every one. The sample shows some 75,000 clones, under 85% of them seen only once. The chain employs TRBV14 and TRBJ2-7, with D perhaps TRBD2 (6 bases). The sequence came from a person between 55 and 69 years old with breast cancer. Sequencing was done on a sample of blood. The DNA of the CDR3 is TGTGCCAGCAGCCTGGGGACTGGTAGCGGACCTAACGAGCAGTACTTC. Residues: CASSLGTGSGPNEQYF.